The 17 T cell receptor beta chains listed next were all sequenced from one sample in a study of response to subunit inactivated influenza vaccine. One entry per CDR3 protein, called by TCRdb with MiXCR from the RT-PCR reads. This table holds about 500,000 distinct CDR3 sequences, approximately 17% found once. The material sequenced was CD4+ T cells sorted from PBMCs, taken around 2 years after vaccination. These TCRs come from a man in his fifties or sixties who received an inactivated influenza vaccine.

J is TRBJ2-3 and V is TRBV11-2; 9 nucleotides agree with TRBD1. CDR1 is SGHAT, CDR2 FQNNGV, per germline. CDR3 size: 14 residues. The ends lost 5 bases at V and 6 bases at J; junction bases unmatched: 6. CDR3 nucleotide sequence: TGTGCCAGCAGCATACAGGGGGCTTTGGATACGCAGTATTTT. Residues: CASSIQGALDTQYF.

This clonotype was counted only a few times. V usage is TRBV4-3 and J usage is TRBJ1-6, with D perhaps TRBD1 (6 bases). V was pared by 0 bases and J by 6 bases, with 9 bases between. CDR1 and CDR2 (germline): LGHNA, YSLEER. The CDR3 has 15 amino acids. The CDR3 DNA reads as TGCGCCAGCAGCCAAGAAAACAGGGCTAATTCACCCCTCCACTTT. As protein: CASSQENRANSPLHF.

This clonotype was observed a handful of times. CDR3 sequence (DNA): TGCGCCAGCAGTAAGACGGGACAGGAGAATCAGCCCCAGCATTTT. Its translation is CASSKTGQENQPQHF. V usage is TRBV5-1 and J usage is TRBJ1-5; 8 positions match TRBD1. Germline assignment: CDR1 SGHRS and CDR2 YFSETQ. The CDR3 is made up of 15 amino acids. Trimming took 5 bases from V and 4 from J; bases not matched to a gene: 8.

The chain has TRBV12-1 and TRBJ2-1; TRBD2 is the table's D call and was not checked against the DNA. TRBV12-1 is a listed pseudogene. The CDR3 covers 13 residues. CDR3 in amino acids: CASSIDRLYEQFF. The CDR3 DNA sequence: TGTGCCAGCAGCATTGACAGACTATATGAGCAGTTCTTC.

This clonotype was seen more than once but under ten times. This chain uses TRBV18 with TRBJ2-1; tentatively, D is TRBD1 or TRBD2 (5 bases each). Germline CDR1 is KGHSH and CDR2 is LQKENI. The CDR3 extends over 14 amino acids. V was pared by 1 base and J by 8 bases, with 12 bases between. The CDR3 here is CASSPRDPGDEQFF. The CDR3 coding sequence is TGTGCCAGCTCACCACGGGACCCCGGCGATGAGCAGTTCTTC.

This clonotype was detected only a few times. This chain's CDR3 is CASSLGGQGPRTEAFF. The DNA of the CDR3 is TGTGCCAGCAGCTTGGGAGGACAGGGGCCTCGTACCGAAGCTTTCTTT. The chain employs TRBV5-6 and TRBJ1-1; 9 bases are shared with TRBD1. The CDR3 is 16 amino acids. The germline V gene has CDR1 SGHDT and CDR2 YYEEEE. The ends lost 0 bases at V and 8 bases at J; junction bases unmatched: 11. Combining the CDR3 with reference TRBV5-6 and TRBJ1-1 gives the whole variable domain DAGVTQSPTHLIKTRGQQVTLRCSPKSGHDTVSWYQQALGQGPQFIFQYYEEEERQRGNFPDRFSGHQFPNYSSELNVNALLLGDSALYLCASSLGGQGPRTEAFFGQGTRLTVV.

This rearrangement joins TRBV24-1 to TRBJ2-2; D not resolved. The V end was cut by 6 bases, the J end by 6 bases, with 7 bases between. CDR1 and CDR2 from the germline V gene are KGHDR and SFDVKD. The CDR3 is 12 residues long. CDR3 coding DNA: TGTGCCACCAGTCAATTGTCCGGGGAGCTGTTTTTT. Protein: CATSQLSGELFF.

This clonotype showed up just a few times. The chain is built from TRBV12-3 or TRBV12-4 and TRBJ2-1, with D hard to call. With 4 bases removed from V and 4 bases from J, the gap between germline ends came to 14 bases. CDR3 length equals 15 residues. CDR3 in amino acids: CASSSDWGPYNEQFF. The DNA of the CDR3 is TGTGCCAGCAGTTCCGACTGGGGTCCTTACAATGAGCAGTTCTTC.

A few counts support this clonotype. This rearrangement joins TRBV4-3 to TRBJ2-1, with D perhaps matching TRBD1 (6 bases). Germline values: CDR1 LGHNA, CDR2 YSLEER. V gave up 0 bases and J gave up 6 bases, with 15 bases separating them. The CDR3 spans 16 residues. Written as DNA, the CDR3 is TGCGCCAGCAGCCAAGATTGGACAGAGATACCCAATGAGCAGTTCTTC. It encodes CASSQDWTEIPNEQFF.

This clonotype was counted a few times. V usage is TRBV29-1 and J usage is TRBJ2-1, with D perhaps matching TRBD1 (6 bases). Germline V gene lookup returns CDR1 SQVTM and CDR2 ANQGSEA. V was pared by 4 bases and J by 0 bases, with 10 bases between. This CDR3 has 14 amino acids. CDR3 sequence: CSVVDRSSYNEQFF. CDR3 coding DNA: TGCAGCGTTGTTGACAGGAGCTCCTACAATGAGCAGTTCTTC.

CDR3 sequence reads: CASSQGGGFFENIQYF. CDR3 coding DNA: TGTGCCAGCAGCCAAGGAGGGGGGTTTTTTGAAAACATTCAGTACTTC. The chain combines TRBV3-1 with TRBJ2-4; D is tentatively TRBD1 or TRBD2 (6 bases each). This CDR3 region has 16 residues. Trimming removed 1 base at V and 5 bases at J, with 15 bases between. Germline V CDR1 and CDR2: LGHDT, YNNKEL (reference sequence). The variable domain in full, completed from reference TRBV3-1 and TRBJ2-4, reads DTAVSQTPKYLVTQMGNDKSIKCEQNLGHDTMYWYKQDSKKFLKIMFSYNNKELIINETVPNRFSPKSPDKAHLNLHINSLELGDSAVYFCASSQGGGFFENIQYFGAGTRLSVL.

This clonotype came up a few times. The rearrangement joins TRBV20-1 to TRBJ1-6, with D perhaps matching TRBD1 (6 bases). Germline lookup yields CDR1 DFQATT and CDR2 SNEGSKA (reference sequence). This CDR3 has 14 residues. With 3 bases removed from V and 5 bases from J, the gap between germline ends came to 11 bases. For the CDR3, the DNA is TGCAGTGCTAGGAGGGGGGTTGATAATTCACCCCTCCACTTT. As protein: CSARRGVDNSPLHF.

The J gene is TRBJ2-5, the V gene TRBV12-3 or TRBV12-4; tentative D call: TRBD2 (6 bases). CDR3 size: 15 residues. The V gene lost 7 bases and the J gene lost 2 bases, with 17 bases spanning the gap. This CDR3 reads CASTSGGRWQETQYF. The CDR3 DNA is TGTGCCAGCACCTCTGGAGGGAGGTGGCAAGAGACCCAGTACTTC.

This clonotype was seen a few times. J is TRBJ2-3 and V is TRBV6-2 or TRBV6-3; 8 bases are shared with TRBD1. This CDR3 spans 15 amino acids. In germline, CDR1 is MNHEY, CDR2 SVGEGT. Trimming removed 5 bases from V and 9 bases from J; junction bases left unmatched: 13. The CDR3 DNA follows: TGTGCCAGCAGTCTCGGCAGGGGGCGACGGGACACGCAGTATTTT. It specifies CASSLGRGRRDTQYF.

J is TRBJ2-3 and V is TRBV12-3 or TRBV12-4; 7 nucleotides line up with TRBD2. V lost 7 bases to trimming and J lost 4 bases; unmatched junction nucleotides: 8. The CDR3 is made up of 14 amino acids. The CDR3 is CASIPSGKADTQYF. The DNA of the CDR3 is TGTGCCAGCATCCCAAGCGGGAAGGCAGATACGCAGTATTTT.

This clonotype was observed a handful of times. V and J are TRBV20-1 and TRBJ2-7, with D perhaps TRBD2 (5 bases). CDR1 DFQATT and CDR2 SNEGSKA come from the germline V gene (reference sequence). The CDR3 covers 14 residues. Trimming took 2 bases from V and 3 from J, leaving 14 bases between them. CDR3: CSARSSGISYEQYF. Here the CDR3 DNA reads TGCAGTGCTAGATCCAGCGGCATCAGCTACGAGCAGTACTTC.

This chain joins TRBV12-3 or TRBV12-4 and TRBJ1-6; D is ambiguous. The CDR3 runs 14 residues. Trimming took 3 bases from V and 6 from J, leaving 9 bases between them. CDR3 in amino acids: CASSFSGPNSPLHF. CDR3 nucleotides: TGTGCCAGCAGTTTCAGCGGTCCTAATTCACCCCTCCACTTT.